This TCR beta chain was captured in a study of T cells in Graves' hyperthyroidism and ophthalmopathy (dated by TCRdb to 2018 to 2020). Regarding the complete study: Peripheral blood was collected at initial diagnosis, before any treatment. TCR V-J signatures able to tell the groups apart were searched for in a discovery cohort of 90 to 100 patients, of whom more than 40 had Graves' ophthalmopathy and roughly 58 had stable Graves' hyperthyroidism. Thyroid tissue and blood T-cell repertoires from several Graves' hyperthyroidism patients were also compared in the study. After blood sampling, hyperthyroidism patients were treated with methimazole at a starting dose of 30 mg daily, and ophthalmopathy patients were treated with high-dose intravenous methylprednisolone. TCR Vbeta CDR3 sequencing of 120 to 150 peripheral blood samples (roughly 43 ophthalmopathy, around 80 hyperthyroidism and some 17 progressor patients) is reported in the paper. The roughly 100 discovery patients were randomly divided into training and test sets at a 7:3 ratio. Prospective prediction of ophthalmopathy was tested in an independent validation cohort consisting of fewer than 20 hyperthyroidism patients and around 16 patients who later progressed to ophthalmopathy. Overall results and qualifications from the work: In cross-validation, a model built on a 13 V-J signature told ophthalmopathy apart from stable hyperthyroidism with approximately 91% sensitivity and about 81% specificity, and in testing the same model reached 80%/75%. No statistical method was used to fix the sample size in advance, and group allocation was not hidden from the investigators. Most expanded thyroid clonotypes (frequency above 0.001) were also detected in blood, a finding suggesting that blood repertoires may reflect thyroid immune responses. In validation, progression to ophthalmopathy was predicted by the model with more than 65% sensitivity and 72% to 85% specificity, a median of around 6.5 months before onset.

Ophthalmopathy patients had moderately to severely active disease, Clinical Activity Score of at least 3, NOSPECS grade of at least 4, and duration under 3 months. Exclusion was applied to patients with uncontrolled infections, other autoimmune diseases, pregnancy or lactation. Diagnoses were based on clinical symptoms, serum thyroxine and TRAb, thyroid ultrasound and orbital computed tomography. Ficoll-Paque density gradient centrifugation was used to isolate PBMCs from approximately 11 ml of fresh peripheral blood. Total RNA was extracted with Trizol reagent, and quality was checked on an Agilent 2100 Bioanalyzer. Amplification of TCR beta CDR3 regions was carried out from RNA transcripts. The first round of RT-PCR for the TCR CDR3 was performed with the HTBI primer set and the Qiagen OneStep RT-PCR kit. A second multiplex PCR round built the libraries, followed by size selection and purification. Sequencing of the libraries was done on an Illumina HiSeq2000 using paired-end 100 bp reads. The study's processing was this. Raw data were processed with SOAPnuke, discarding reads with adapters, uncalled bases, mean Phred below 15, or no exact constant-primer or identifier match. High-quality paired reads were merged with COPE v1.2.5, and unique nucleotide sequences were defined as clonotypes. MiTCR v1.1 was used to align the clonotypes against IMGT TRBV, TRBD and TRBJ reference segments. The analysis included only V-J combinations with a frequency above 0.0001, which together covered 99.2% of the repertoires. The TCS score was defined as the ratio of F50 (clonal expansion) to E x V (chaos), calculated using BLOSUM62-based TCRdist between CDR3 peptides within each V-J. Welch's t-statistics and random forest reduced around 510 V-J features to fewer than 15, which were used in a naive Bayes classifier (R e1071). Thyroid-blood repertoire similarity was quantified with the Morisita-Horn index. TCRdb reprocessing: public reads trimmed at Q25 with fastp, clones called with MiXCR, in-frame beta chains kept. Rows matching on CDR3 protein sequence are summarized as one entry with the most common DNA and genes. TCRdb, not the authors, supplied the V and J calls. This sample comprises 600,000 to 700,000 distinct CDR3 sequences, 14% to 15% of them detected only once. The ten largest make up around 4.5% of the sample.

Measured from the cysteine to the phenylalanine, the CDR3 is 17 residues long. Of the read, only the CDR3 DNA is kept; its 51 bases are in frame from base 1. The trim is 2 bases for V and 4 bases for J, with a gap of 20 bases between the germline ends. According to the germline V gene (reference sequence), CDR1 reads DFQATT and CDR2 reads SNEGSKA. With regard to this clonotype: The target of this receptor is not known. It has no much larger one-base neighbor in the sample; base qualities were not kept.

The source of this sequence is a woman between 35 and 50 years old with Graves' ophthalmopathy. The rearranged segments are TRBV20-1 and TRBJ2-2; a weak D assignment points to TRBD1 (6 bases agree). The sample taken for sequencing was blood. This receptor has the CDR3 CSARFMGATRGTGELFF. The sequenced DNA is TGCAGTGCTAGATTTATGGGGGCCACAAGGGGCACCGGGGAGCTGTTTTTT.